This T cell receptor (beta chain) stems from a study of T-cell memory formation after mild COVID-19. For the study at large: There were largely donor-specific TCR clusters.

Broader study findings: Contracting clones, day 15 to 85, had balanced CD4/CD8, and later expanders favored CD4+. CD4+ clones that contracted lay mainly in CM and EM; CD8+ ones lay in EMRA.

In germline, CDR1 is SGHTA, CDR2 FQGTGA. The CDR3 covers 16 residues. The V end was cut by 2 bases, the J end by 0 bases, with 13 bases between. TCR alpha and TCR beta cDNA libraries carrying sample barcodes and UMIs came from 5'RACE with constant-segment primers. Via MiXCR, TCRdb re-called the 5' RACE reads, giving one row per CDR3 protein. The table lists around 200,000 distinct CDR3 sequences, more than 8% of them singletons. Remarks on this clonotype: Its antigen remains unknown.

The chain joins TRBV7-3 to TRBJ1-1, with D perhaps TRBD1 (5 bases). The source material was PBMCs or a T cell subset sorted from them (not recorded which). The sequence derives from a man between 18 and 29 years old who had mild COVID-19 (a few samples of this study predate the infection). Cell type and time point are not known. The DNA of the CDR3 is TGTGCCAGCAGCTTACAGGGAAGGGGAATGAACACTGAAGCTTTCTTT. It specifies CASSLQGRGMNTEAFF.